This T cell receptor beta chain was identified during a study of long-term antiretroviral therapy in people with HIV. As for this clone: Its antigen is undetermined.

Between the trimmed V and J ends, which lost 1 base and 4 bases, there was a span of 16 bases. Per the germline V gene, CDR1 is LNHDA and CDR2 is SQIVND (reference sequence). The length of the CDR3 is 16 residues. With survey level as its setting, the immunoSEQ assay was v3.0. Sequencing set out to capture about 40,000-50,000 T-cell genomes per sample. Assay used: immunoSEQ multiplex PCR; TCRdb lists only in-frame clones, some missing. The repertoire holds about 10,000 clones, with 85% to 90% as singletons. Held in samples before DNA extraction were roughly 0.9-11 million cryopreserved PBMC. Findings and limits, study-wide: Post-treatment diversity went higher with ART but stayed below transplant donor controls. Clonal populations expanded prior to ART predominated within the repertoire at all time points.

Sequencing used unsorted PBMCs, obtained 0.2 years before starting antiretroviral therapy. The clonotype comes from a woman between 35 and 50 years old with HIV. The rearrangement links TRBV19 to TRBJ1-2; D not certain. DNA of the CDR3: TGTGCCAGTAGTATAGCCGGGAGTTCGGCCGGCTATGGCTACACCTTC. Translating gives CASSIAGSSAGYGYTF.